This T cell receptor beta chain is drawn from a study of CXCR3-negative and CXCR3-positive naive CD8 T cells. Study-wide points: CXCR3-positive naive cells carried more hydrophobic TRB CDR3s than CXCR3-negative ones.

As to this clonotype: Its cognate antigen is unknown.

Germline V gene data show CDR1 as MRHNA and CDR2 as SNTAGT. The CDR3 extends over 18 amino acids. UMI-labeled TRB cDNA libraries were prepared by 5' RACE. TCRdb re-analyzed the 5' RACE reads; it lists each CDR3 protein once, without DNA. This sample's clone table lists fewer than 90,000 distinct CDR3 sequences. The sequence came from a human donor in good health. Some clones in this sample may be carry-over from other donors' samples. The sequenced material came from naive CXCR3+ CD8+ T cells from blood. Indicated subset: CD45RO-CCR7+CD27+CD95- naive CD8+ T cells expressing CXCR3 (TNR3+). The chain uses TRBV6-4 and TRBJ2-7; the D call from TCRdb, TRBD1, cannot be confirmed without DNA. The CDR3 sequence is CASSTGTGDYSVSYEQYF.